The 19 T cell receptor beta chains below were found in one sample sequenced in a study of shared clonotypes between healthy human individuals. Here immunoSEQ multiplex PCR was the method, and the copy in TCRdb shows in-frame clones only, minus some. The sample shows around 990,000 clones, roughly 77% of them seen only once. The specimen sequenced was memory CD4+ T cells from PBMCs. Subset here: CD45RA-negative fraction. The receptors here all came from a man aged 18 to 29 in good health. Some clones in this sample may be carry-over from other donors' samples.

This chain uses TRBV20-1 with TRBJ2-5, with D hard to call. This CDR3 has 11 residues. Trimming left V 5 bases short and J 5 bases short, with 9 bases between. Germline V gene sequence: CDR1 DFQATT, CDR2 SNEGSKA (reference sequence). CDR3 DNA sequence: TGCAGTGCTCCAGCCAGTGAGACCCAGTACTTC. It translates to CSAPASETQYF.

DNA for the CDR3: TGTGCCAGCAGCATACGGGGGACAGGGGGCGAGCAGTACTTC. Translation: CASSIRGTGGEQYF. The chain recombines TRBV14 with TRBJ2-7, with 11 bases aligning to TRBD1. Germline V gives CDR1 SGHDN, CDR2 FVKESK. CDR3 length equals 14 residues. V lost 5 bases to trimming and J lost 6 bases; unmatched junction nucleotides: 6.

The chain carries TRBV6-6 and TRBJ2-1; the D is unclear. The V end lost 2 bases, the J end lost 4 bases, and 12 bases lay between the germline ends. The length of the CDR3 is 15 residues. Germline loops: CDR1 MNHNY, CDR2 SVGAGI (reference sequence). This chain's CDR3 is CASSYGASLYNEQFF. The CDR3 DNA sequence: TGTGCCAGCAGTTACGGTGCCTCACTTTACAATGAGCAGTTCTTC.

The chain combines TRBV7-2 with TRBJ2-6; the D gene is possibly TRBD2 (6 bases). This CDR3 spans 17 amino acids. The V end lost 0 bases, the J end lost 0 bases, and 9 bases lay between the germline ends. Germline assignment: CDR1 SGHTA and CDR2 FQGNSA. DNA for the CDR3: TGTGCCAGCAGCTTAGCGGGACTTCTCTCTGGGGCCAACGTCCTGACTTTC. Its translation is CASSLAGLLSGANVLTF.

This chain links TRBV6-1 with TRBJ1-5, with D possibly being TRBD1 (5 bases). Trimming pared 1 base from V and 9 bases from J, leaving 13 bases between. Germline assignment: CDR1 MNHNS and CDR2 SASEGT. The CDR3 runs 14 residues. CDR3: CASSEGLGVLPQHF. The CDR3 DNA reads TGTGCCAGCAGTGAAGGTTTGGGGGTTCTGCCCCAGCATTTT.

As to this clone: The same CDR3 also results from other DNA sequences found in this sample. The chain uses TRBV2 and TRBJ2-7; the D gene is possibly TRBD2 (5 bases). Germline V lookup: CDR1 SNHLY, CDR2 FYNNEI. V shed 2 bases and J shed 2 bases, with 10 bases lying between them. The CDR3 totals 14 residues. CDR3 DNA: TGTGCCAGCAGTGAAACCCGGGGTGCCTACGAGCAGTACTTC. It is translated as CASSETRGAYEQYF.

Turning to this clone: Other nucleotide sequences from this sample produce the same CDR3. The V call is TRBV19, the J call TRBJ1-4; a possible D gene is TRBD1 (5 bases). Looked up from germline, CDR1 is LNHDA and CDR2 is SQIVND (reference sequence). Between the trimmed V and J ends, which lost 5 bases and 0 bases, there was a span of 7 bases. This CDR3 spans 14 amino acids. As DNA, the CDR3 is TGTGCCAGTAGTCGAGGGGCAACTAATGAAAAACTGTTTTTT. Translated, it gives CASSRGATNEKLFF.

The V gene is TRBV7-2, the J gene TRBJ1-4; D may be TRBD1 (5 bases). The germline V gene has CDR1 SGHTA and CDR2 FQGNSA. The germline V and J ends were trimmed by 5 bases and 0 bases, with 10 bases remaining between them. The CDR3 runs 15 residues. The CDR3 spells CASSPGGATNEKLFF. CDR3 coding DNA: TGTGCCAGCAGCCCCGGGGGGGCAACTAATGAAAAACTGTTTTTT.

This clone was recorded only once. This chain connects TRBV28 to TRBJ2-5, with 9 bases matching TRBD1. Germline lookup yields CDR1 MDHEN and CDR2 SYDVKM. Losses at the gene ends were 5 bases for V and 4 bases for J; bases not matched to a gene: 2. CDR3 length: 13 residues. The CDR3 here is CASSRGQGETQYF. In nucleotides, the CDR3 is TGTGCCAGCAGTCGGGGACAGGGAGAGACCCAGTACTTC. The full variable domain, its missing parts supplied by reference TRBV28 and TRBJ2-5, is DVKVTQSSRYLVKRTGEKVFLECVQDMDHENMFWYRQDPGLGLRLIYFSYDVKMKEKGDIPEGYSVSREKKERFSLILESASTNQTSMYLCASSRGQGETQYFGPGTRLLVL.

V usage is TRBV6-6 and J usage is TRBJ1-2, with D unclear. The CDR3 sequence is 15 residues long. The V gene's germline CDR1 is MNHNY and CDR2 SVGAGI (reference sequence). V was shortened by 2 bases and J by 4 bases, with 14 bases between the two germline ends. CDR3 in DNA: TGTGCCAGCAGTTACGGGCAGACGCTCATCTATGGCTACACCTTC. Encoded protein: CASSYGQTLIYGYTF.

A note on this clone: Relative to the germline gene, one junction end is altered; a read error may explain this. The V and J genes are TRBV2 and TRBJ1-2, with D possibly being TRBD1 (5 bases). Germline assignment: CDR1 SNHLY and CDR2 FYNNEI. This CDR3 region has 13 residues. The CDR3 sequence: CASSEDTFLGCTF. CDR3 sequence (DNA): TGTGCCAGCAGTGAGGACACGTTCTTGGGCTGCACCTTC.

The chain links TRBV28 to TRBJ1-1, with a weak D call TRBD1 (5 bases). Germline V lookup: CDR1 MDHEN, CDR2 SYDVKM. Trimming took 8 bases from V and 7 from J, leaving 23 bases between them. The CDR3 loop spans 15 amino acids. The CDR3 DNA reads TGTGCCAGCGGGACGGCTGGTCTCTATTGGGGTGAAGCTTTCTTT. It yields the protein CASGTAGLYWGEAFF.

The chain uses TRBV10-2 and TRBJ2-1; 15 nucleotides align to TRBD2. V was pared by 4 bases and J by 7 bases, with 14 bases of the junction left unmatched. The CDR3 extends over 19 amino acids. CDR1 and CDR2 from the germline V gene are WSHSY and SAAADI. The CDR3 reads CASSGGLAGGRGRRNEQFF. CDR3 sequence (DNA): TGCGCCAGCAGTGGGGGACTAGCGGGAGGAAGGGGCAGGAGGAATGAGCAGTTCTTC.

The chain has TRBV20-1 and TRBJ2-7; D not certain. V lost 3 bases to trimming and J lost 5 bases, with 8 bases between them. The V gene's germline CDR1 is DFQATT and CDR2 SNEGSKA (reference sequence). The length of the CDR3 is 11 residues. Here the CDR3 reads CSASSVHEQYF. The CDR3 coding sequence is TGCAGTGCTAGCTCTGTCCACGAGCAGTACTTC.

The CDR3 sequence is CASSPTDTDTQYF. The CDR3 DNA sequence: TGTGCCAGCTCGCCGACGGACACAGATACGCAGTATTTT. The chain recombines TRBV11-3 with TRBJ2-3; D is unresolved. This CDR3 is built from 13 residues. The germline gives CDR1 SGHNT, CDR2 YENEEA. V dropped 8 bases and J dropped 2 bases, with 11 bases sitting between them.

Of note for this clone: In the same sample, other DNA sequences code for this CDR3. The rearrangement uses TRBV6-5 and TRBJ2-5; 8 bases map to TRBD1. CDR3 length: 12 residues. The junction had 6 bases not matched to a gene; V was cut back by 10 bases and J by 5 bases. The germline gives CDR1 MNHEY, CDR2 SVGAGI. CDR3 sequence: CATGTGGETQYF. The DNA for the CDR3 is TGTGCCACCGGCACAGGGGGGGAGACCCAGTACTTC.

This clone was observed a handful of times. The rearrangement uses TRBV5-1 and TRBJ2-1; 13 nucleotides line up with TRBD2. The CDR3 contains 14 residues. In germline, CDR1 is SGHRS, CDR2 YFSETQ. Trimming removed 5 bases from V and 5 bases from J; junction bases left unmatched: 1. In nucleotides, the CDR3 is TGCGCCAGCAGAGGGACTAGCGGGGACAATGAGCAGTTCTTC. It is translated as CASRGTSGDNEQFF.

The chain is built from TRBV6-1 and TRBJ2-1, with 8 nucleotides matching TRBD2. The length of the CDR3 is 14 residues. The J segment lost 6 bases and the V segment lost 6 bases, leaving 7 bases of the junction unmatched. CDR1 and CDR2 (germline): MNHNS, SASEGT. CDR3 in DNA: TGTGCCAGCAGAACCGGGACTAGTCGCAATGAGCAGTTCTTC. The encoded protein is CASRTGTSRNEQFF.

The CDR3 DNA follows: TGTGCCAGCAGTCCCGTAGCGGGAGCTTTCTACGAGCAGTACTTC. Translation gives CASSPVAGAFYEQYF. The chain links TRBV28 to TRBJ2-7; 9 positions match TRBD2. Germline CDR1 and CDR2: MDHEN and SYDVKM. Unmatched junction bases numbered 8, after V lost 5 bases and J lost 3 bases. The CDR3 consists of 15 residues.